This TCR beta chain was captured by sequencing in a study of cytomegalovirus exposure and HLA in healthy donors. Study-level background: From HLA-typed donors, an early data release held approximately 85 million unique TCRs.

The CDR3 has 15 residues. CDR1 MNHEY and CDR2 SMNVEV come from the germline V gene (reference sequence). Of note for this clone: Its antigen is unidentified. The junction shows a germline mismatch at one end, possibly a read error.

Points from the study as a whole: A missense variant in DCLRE1C was later tied to TCR beta V- and J-gene trimming. Later on, an analysis showed TCR association rates differing by HLA locus, with DRB1 the most and HLA-C the fewest.

PCR involved 60 Vbeta and 13 Jbeta primers. Authors' processing steps: In a later analysis, around 11 million of 65 million to 80 million unique beta chains occurred in at least two donors. Using immunoSEQ multiplex PCR, the repertoire was profiled, and TCRdb retains in-frame clones only, with some absent. V and J calls and clone size are those listed in that table; D and trimming were worked out from the DNA. The table lists about 150,000 clones, 79% of them singletons. This sequence originates from a man aged 30-40 years in good health and CMV-seropositive. The sample consisted of PBMCs. The chain employs TRBV27 and TRBJ2-3, with 10 nucleotides matching TRBD2. The CDR3 nucleotides are TGTGCCAGCGGTTTCACTAGCGGGGTCACAGATACGCAGTATTTT. Its translation is CASGFTSGVTDTQYF.